These 14 T cell receptor beta chains share one sample of origin, sequenced in a study of shared clonotypes between healthy human individuals. TCRdb's table, derived via immunoSEQ multiplex PCR, lists solely in-frame clones and lacks some. The repertoire includes some 92,000 clones, about half of them detected once, and roughly 16% sits in the top ten. The specimen was PBMCs. The source of these receptors is a woman in her thirties or forties in good health. Some clones in this sample may be carry-over from other donors' samples.

This chain joins TRBV7-3 and TRBJ2-3; 14 bases fit TRBD2. Germline V CDR1 and CDR2: SGHTA, FQGTGA. The CDR3 contains 16 residues. The V segment lost 4 bases and the J segment 6 bases; nucleotides outside the gene matches: 6. The CDR3: CASSSRTSGRWDTQYF. CDR3 bases: TGTGCCAGCAGCTCTCGGACTAGCGGGAGGTGGGATACGCAGTATTTT.

Remarks on this clone: This sequence is one base from a far larger clone and is likely a read error. This sequence joins TRBV28 and TRBJ1-3; TRBD1 agrees at 10 bases. The germline V gene has CDR1 MDHEN and CDR2 SYDVKM. The CDR3 is 14 amino acids. Here the CDR3 reads CASSFRTGGNTICF. DNA for the CDR3: TGTGCCAGCAGTTTCAGGACAGGGGGAAACACCATATGTTTT.

The CDR3, as DNA: TGTGCCAGCAGCCCCCGCAGCGGACTAAACTCCTACAATGAGCAGTTCTTC. It is translated as CASSPRSGLNSYNEQFF. The rearrangement uses TRBV7-9 and TRBJ2-1, with a tentative D call TRBD2 (6 bases). V dropped 5 bases and J dropped 0 bases, with 17 bases sitting between them. Germline CDR1 and CDR2: SEHNR and FQNEAQ (reference sequence). The CDR3 has 17 amino acids.

This clone has just one count. At one end the junction does not follow the germline gene, possibly because of a read error. The V and J genes are TRBV5-1 and TRBJ2-5; D is undetermined. The CDR3 totals 14 residues. Germline-derived CDR1 and CDR2 are SGHRS and YFSETQ. The CDR3 sequence is CASSLQIVQETQYF. The CDR3 DNA reads TGTGCCAGCAGCTTACAGATTGTTCAAGAGACCCAGTACTTC.

The rearrangement uses TRBV30 and TRBJ1-1; D might be TRBD1 (6 bases). The germline CDR1 and CDR2 sequences are GTSNPN and SVGIG (reference sequence). V was trimmed by 8 bases and J by 8 bases, leaving 18 bases between them. The CDR3 loop spans 12 amino acids. The CDR3 region is CAARWRGAEAFF. As DNA, the CDR3 is TGTGCCGCCCGGTGGAGGGGGGCGGAAGCTTTCTTT.

This rearrangement joins TRBV5-5 to TRBJ2-7; 11 nucleotides match TRBD2. The V gene's germline CDR1 is SGHKS and CDR2 YYEKEE (reference sequence). This CDR3 has 15 amino acids. The V gene end was trimmed by 4 bases and the J gene end by 0 bases; junction bases not matched to a gene: 3. DNA for the CDR3: TGTGCCAGCAGCCCGGGACTAGCGGCCTCCTACGAGCAGTACTTC. It specifies CASSPGLAASYEQYF.

This clone was observed a handful of times. This sequence joins TRBV4-2 and TRBJ2-1; TRBD2 matches at 7 bases. The germline gives CDR1 LGHNA, CDR2 YNFKEQ. Unmatched junction bases numbered 11, after V lost 0 bases and J lost 6 bases. The CDR3 loop spans 17 amino acids. The CDR3 loop is CASSQDMGEGPTNEQFF. CDR3 DNA sequence: TGTGCCAGCAGCCAAGATATGGGGGAGGGCCCTACCAATGAGCAGTTCTTC.

The sample holds many counts of this clone. The V call is TRBV10-3, the J call TRBJ2-3; TRBD2 matches at 7 bases. V shed 6 bases, J shed 0 bases, and the junction held 12 bases outside the gene matches. The CDR3 length is 17 residues. From germline, CDR1 is ENHRY and CDR2 SYGVKD. The CDR3 DNA reads as TGTGCCATCAGCGAACCTAGCGGATTCCCTAGCACAGATACGCAGTATTTT. Residues: CAISEPSGFPSTDTQYF.

The V call is TRBV29-1, the J call TRBJ2-7, with unresolved D. The CDR3 is 12 residues long. V lost 3 bases, J lost 2 bases, and 8 bases lay in between. From germline, CDR1 is SQVTM and CDR2 ANQGSEA. Here the CDR3 reads CSVEGTTYEQYF. The CDR3 nucleotides are TGCAGCGTTGAGGGCACTACCTACGAGCAGTACTTC.

A word on this clone: Other DNA variants within this sample encode the same CDR3. V gene TRBV29-1 combines with J gene TRBJ2-7, with D possibly being TRBD2 (6 bases). There are 13 residues in the CDR3. Trimming left V 6 bases short and J 0 bases short, with 12 bases between. Looked up from germline, CDR1 is SQVTM and CDR2 is ANQGSEA. In DNA, the CDR3 is TGCAGCGTCGGGACTGCGGGCTCCTACGAGCAGTACTTC. This sequence encodes CSVGTAGSYEQYF.

The V gene is TRBV28, the J gene TRBJ1-5, with D possibly being TRBD1 (6 bases). V was cut by 2 bases and J by 9 bases, with 14 bases left in between. CDR1 and CDR2 from the germline V gene are MDHEN and SYDVKM. This CDR3 has 14 residues. The CDR3 DNA sequence: TGTGCCAGCAGTTTACCAGGGGAGGGATGGCCCCAGCATTTT. Its protein product is CASSLPGEGWPQHF. Combining the CDR3 with reference TRBV28 and TRBJ1-5 gives the whole variable domain DVKVTQSSRYLVKRTGEKVFLECVQDMDHENMFWYRQDPGLGLRLIYFSYDVKMKEKGDIPEGYSVSREKKERFSLILESASTNQTSMYLCASSLPGEGWPQHFGDGTRLSIL.

This clone came up a few times. The chain uses TRBV7-9 and TRBJ2-7, with TRBD1 matching over 7 bases. V trimming: 4 bases; J trimming: 3 bases; junction bases outside the gene matches: 6. The CDR3 has 14 amino acids. The germline gives CDR1 SEHNR, CDR2 FQNEAQ (reference sequence). CDR3 in DNA: TGTGCCAGCAGCTACCGGGACAGTGGCTACGAGCAGTACTTC. This encodes CASSYRDSGYEQYF.

This clone was recorded at least ten times. Additional DNA sequences in this sample encode the identical CDR3. V is TRBV6-5 and J is TRBJ1-5; D is undetermined. Trimming removed 2 bases from V and 6 bases from J, with 8 bases in between. This CDR3 has 13 residues. The germline V gene encodes CDR1 MNHEY and CDR2 SVGAGI. The CDR3 spells CASSYQRAQPQHF. The CDR3 nucleotides are TGTGCCAGCAGTTACCAGAGGGCTCAGCCCCAGCATTTT.

This clone was counted many times. V gene TRBV7-2 combines with J gene TRBJ2-7; the D call may be TRBD1 or TRBD2 (6 bases each). Germline V lookup: CDR1 SGHTA, CDR2 FQGNSA. This CDR3 contains 15 residues. Trimming left V 5 bases short and J 2 bases short, with 16 bases between. The CDR3 reads CASSREGGGPYEQYF. The DNA of the CDR3 is TGTGCCAGCAGCCGTGAGGGGGGAGGCCCCTACGAGCAGTACTTC.